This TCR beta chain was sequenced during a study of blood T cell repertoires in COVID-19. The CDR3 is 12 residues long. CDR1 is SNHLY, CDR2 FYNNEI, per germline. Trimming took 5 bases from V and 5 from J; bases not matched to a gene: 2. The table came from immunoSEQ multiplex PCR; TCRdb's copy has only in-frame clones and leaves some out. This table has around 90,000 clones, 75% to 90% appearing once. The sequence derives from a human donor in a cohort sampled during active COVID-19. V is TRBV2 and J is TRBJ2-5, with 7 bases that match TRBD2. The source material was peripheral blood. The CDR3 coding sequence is TGTGCCAGCAGTTGGGAGGGGGAGACCCAGTACTTC. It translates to CASSWEGETQYF.